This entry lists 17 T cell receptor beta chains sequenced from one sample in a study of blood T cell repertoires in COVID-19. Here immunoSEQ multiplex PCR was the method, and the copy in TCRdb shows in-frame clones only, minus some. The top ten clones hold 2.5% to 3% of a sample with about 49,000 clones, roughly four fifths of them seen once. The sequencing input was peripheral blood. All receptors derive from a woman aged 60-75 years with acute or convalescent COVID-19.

This chain's CDR3 is CAWKKREGLRRVQETQYF. In DNA form, the CDR3 reads TGTGCCTGGAAAAAGCGGGAGGGCCTGAGACGGGTGCAGGAGACCCAGTACTTC. V is TRBV30 and J is TRBJ2-5, with TRBD2 matching 10 bases. Losses at the gene ends were 4 bases for V and 5 bases for J; bases not matched to a gene: 19. Germline lookup yields CDR1 GTSNPN and CDR2 SVGIG (reference sequence). The CDR3 extends over 18 amino acids. The variable domain in full, completed from reference TRBV30 and TRBJ2-5, reads SQTIHQWPATLVQPVGSPLSLECTVEGTSNPNLYWYRQAAGRGLQLLFYSVGIGQISSEVPQNLSASRPQDRQFILSSKKLLLSDSGFYLCAWKKREGLRRVQETQYFGPGTRLLVL.

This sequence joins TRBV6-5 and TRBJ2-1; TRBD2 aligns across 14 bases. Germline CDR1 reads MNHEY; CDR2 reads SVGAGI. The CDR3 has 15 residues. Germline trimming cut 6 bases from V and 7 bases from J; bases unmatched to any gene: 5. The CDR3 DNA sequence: TGTGCCAGCAGGGGACTAGCGGGAGCCCCGAATGAGCAGTTCTTC. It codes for CASRGLAGAPNEQFF.

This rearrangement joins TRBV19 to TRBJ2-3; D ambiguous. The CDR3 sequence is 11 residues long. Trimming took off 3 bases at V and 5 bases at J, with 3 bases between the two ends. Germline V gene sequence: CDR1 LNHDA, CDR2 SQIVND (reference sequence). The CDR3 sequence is CASSIRDTQYF. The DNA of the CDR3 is TGTGCCAGTAGTATCCGAGATACGCAGTATTTT.

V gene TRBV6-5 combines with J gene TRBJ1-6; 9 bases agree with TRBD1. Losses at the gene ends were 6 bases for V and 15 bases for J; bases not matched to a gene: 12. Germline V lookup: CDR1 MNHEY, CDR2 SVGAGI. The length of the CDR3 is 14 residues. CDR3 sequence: CASRPGTGISFLHF. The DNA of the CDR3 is TGTGCCAGCAGGCCCGGGACAGGGATTTCATTCCTCCACTTT.

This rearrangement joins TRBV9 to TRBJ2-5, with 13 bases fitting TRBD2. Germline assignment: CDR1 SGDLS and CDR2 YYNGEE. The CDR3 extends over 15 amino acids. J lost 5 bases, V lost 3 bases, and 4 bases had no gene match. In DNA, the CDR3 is TGTGCCAGCAGCGCGGGGACTAGCGGGGTGGAGACCCAGTACTTC. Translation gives CASSAGTSGVETQYF.

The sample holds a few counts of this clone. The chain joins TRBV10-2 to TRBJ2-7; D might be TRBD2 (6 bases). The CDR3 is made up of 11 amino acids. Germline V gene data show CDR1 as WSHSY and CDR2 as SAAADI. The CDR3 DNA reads TGCGCTTCGGGAGTGTCCTACGAGCAGTACTTC. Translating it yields CASGVSYEQYF.

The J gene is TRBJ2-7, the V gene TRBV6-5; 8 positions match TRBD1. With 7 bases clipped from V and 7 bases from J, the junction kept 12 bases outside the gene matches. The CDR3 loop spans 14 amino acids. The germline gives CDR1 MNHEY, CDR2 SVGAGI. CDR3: CASNKGQGLLEQYF. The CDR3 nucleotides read TGTGCCAGCAATAAAGGACAGGGTCTGCTGGAGCAGTACTTC.

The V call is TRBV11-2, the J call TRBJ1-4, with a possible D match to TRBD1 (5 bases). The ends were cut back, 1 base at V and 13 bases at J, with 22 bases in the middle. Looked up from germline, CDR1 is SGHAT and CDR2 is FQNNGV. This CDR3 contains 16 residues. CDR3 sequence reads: CASSLGIGSGRLGLFF. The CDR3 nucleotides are TGTGCCAGCAGCTTAGGAATTGGGTCAGGGCGGTTGGGACTGTTTTTT.

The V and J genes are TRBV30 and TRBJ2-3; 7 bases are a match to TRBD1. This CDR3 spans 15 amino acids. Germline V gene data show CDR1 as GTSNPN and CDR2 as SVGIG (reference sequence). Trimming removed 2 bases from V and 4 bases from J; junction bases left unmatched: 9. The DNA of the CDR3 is TGTGCCTGGAGTACGGGAAGGGGGCGGGCAGATACGCAGTATTTT. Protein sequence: CAWSTGRGRADTQYF.

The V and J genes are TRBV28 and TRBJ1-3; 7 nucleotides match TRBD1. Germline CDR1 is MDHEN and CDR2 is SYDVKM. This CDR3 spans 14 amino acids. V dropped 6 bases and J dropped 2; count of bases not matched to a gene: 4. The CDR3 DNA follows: TGTGCCAGCAGCGCCCAGGGGGCTGGAAACACCATATATTTT. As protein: CASSAQGAGNTIYF.

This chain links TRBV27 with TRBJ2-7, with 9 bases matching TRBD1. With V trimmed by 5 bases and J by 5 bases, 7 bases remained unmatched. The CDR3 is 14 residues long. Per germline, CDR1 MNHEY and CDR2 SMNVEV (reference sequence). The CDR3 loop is CASSAWGQGDEQYF. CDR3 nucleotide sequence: TGTGCCAGCAGTGCCTGGGGACAGGGCGACGAGCAGTACTTC.

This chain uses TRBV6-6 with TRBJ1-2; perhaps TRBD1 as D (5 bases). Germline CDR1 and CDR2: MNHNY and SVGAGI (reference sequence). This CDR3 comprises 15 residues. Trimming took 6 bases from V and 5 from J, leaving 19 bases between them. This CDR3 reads CASRPRSGNGYGYTF. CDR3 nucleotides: TGTGCCAGCAGGCCGAGATCAGGGAATGGATATGGCTACACCTTC.

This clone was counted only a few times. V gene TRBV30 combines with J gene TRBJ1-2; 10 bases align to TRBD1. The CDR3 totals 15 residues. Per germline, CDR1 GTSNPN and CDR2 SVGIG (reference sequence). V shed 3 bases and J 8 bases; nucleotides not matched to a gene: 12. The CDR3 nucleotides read TGTGCCTGGAGCCTTGGGTGGACAGGGGGAATAGGCTACACCTTC. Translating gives CAWSLGWTGGIGYTF.

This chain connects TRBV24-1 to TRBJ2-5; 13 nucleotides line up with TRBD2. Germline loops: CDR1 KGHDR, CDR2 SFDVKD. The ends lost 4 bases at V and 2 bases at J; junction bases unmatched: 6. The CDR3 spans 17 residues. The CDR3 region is CATSERTSGGSQETQYF. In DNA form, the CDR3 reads TGTGCCACCAGTGAGCGGACTAGCGGGGGATCGCAAGAGACCCAGTACTTC.

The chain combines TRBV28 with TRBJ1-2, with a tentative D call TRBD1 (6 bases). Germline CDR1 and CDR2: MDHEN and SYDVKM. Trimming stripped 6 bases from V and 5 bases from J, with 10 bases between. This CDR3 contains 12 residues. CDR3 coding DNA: TGTGCCAGCAGGAAACAGGGATATGGCTACACCTTC. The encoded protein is CASRKQGYGYTF.

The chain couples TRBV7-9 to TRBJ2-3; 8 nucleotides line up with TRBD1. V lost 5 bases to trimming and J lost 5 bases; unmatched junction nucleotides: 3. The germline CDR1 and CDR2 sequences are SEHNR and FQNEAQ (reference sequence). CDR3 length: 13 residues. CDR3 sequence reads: CASSPDRGDTQYF. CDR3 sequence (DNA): TGTGCCAGCAGCCCTGACAGGGGAGATACGCAGTATTTT.

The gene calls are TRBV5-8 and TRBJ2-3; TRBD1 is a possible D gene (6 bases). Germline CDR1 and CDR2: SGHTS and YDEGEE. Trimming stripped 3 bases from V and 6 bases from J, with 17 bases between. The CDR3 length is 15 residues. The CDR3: CASSSLGARLDTQYF. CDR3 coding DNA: TGTGCCAGCAGCTCCCTGGGGGCCCGCCTGGATACGCAGTATTTT.